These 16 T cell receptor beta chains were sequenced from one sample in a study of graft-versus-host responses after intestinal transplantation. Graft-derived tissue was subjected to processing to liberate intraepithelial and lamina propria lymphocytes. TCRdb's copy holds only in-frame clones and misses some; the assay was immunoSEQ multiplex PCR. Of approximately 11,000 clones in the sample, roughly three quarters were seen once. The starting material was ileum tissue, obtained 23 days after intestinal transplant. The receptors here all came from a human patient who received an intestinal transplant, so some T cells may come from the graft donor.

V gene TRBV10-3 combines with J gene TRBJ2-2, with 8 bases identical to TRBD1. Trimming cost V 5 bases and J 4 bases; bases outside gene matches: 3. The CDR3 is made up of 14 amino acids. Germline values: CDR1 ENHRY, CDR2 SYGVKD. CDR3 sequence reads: CAISRDRSTGELFF. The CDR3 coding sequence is TGTGCCATCAGTAGGGACAGGAGCACCGGGGAGCTGTTTTTT.

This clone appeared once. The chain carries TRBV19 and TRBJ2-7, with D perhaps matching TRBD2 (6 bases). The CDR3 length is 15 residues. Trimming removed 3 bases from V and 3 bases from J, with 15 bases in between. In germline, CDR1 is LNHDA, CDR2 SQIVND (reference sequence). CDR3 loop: CASSMSASDVYEQYF. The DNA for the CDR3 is TGTGCCAGTAGTATGTCGGCTAGCGACGTCTACGAGCAGTACTTC.

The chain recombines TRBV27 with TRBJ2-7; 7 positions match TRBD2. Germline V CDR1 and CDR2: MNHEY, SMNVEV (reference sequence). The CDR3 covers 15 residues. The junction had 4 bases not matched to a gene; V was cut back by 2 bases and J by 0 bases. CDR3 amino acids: CASSLGGSGSYEQYF. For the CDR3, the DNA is TGTGCCAGCAGTTTAGGCGGGAGTGGCTCCTACGAGCAGTACTTC.

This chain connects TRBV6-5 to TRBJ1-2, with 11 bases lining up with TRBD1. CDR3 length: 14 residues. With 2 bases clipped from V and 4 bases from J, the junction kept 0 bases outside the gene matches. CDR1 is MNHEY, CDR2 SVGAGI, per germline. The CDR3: CASSYGTGGYGYTF. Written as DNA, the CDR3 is TGTGCCAGCAGTTACGGGACAGGGGGCTATGGCTACACCTTC.

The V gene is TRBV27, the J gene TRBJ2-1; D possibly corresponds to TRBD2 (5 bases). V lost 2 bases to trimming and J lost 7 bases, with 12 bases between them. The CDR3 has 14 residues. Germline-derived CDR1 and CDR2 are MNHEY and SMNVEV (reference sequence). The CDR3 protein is CASSLAGPWNEQFF. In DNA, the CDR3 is TGTGCCAGCAGTTTAGCGGGTCCCTGGAATGAGCAGTTCTTC.

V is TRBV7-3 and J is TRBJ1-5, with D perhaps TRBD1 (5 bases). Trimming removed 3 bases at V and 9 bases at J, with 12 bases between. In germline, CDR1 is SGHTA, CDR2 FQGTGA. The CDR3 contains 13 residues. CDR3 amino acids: CASSLGGKRPQHF. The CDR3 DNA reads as TGTGCCAGCAGCTTGGGGGGGAAACGGCCCCAGCATTTT. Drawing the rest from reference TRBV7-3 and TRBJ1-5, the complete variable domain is GAGVSQTPSNKVTEKGKYVELRCDPISGHTALYWYRQSLGQGPEFLIYFQGTGAADDSGLPNDRFFAVRPEGSVSTLKIQRTERGDSAVYLCASSLGGKRPQHFGDGTRLSIL.

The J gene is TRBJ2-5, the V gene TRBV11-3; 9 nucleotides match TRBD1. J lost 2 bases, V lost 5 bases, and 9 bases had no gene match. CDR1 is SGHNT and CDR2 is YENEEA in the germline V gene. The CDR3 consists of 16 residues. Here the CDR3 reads CASSPGRGQGQETQYF. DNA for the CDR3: TGTGCCAGCAGCCCAGGGCGGGGACAGGGACAAGAGACCCAGTACTTC.

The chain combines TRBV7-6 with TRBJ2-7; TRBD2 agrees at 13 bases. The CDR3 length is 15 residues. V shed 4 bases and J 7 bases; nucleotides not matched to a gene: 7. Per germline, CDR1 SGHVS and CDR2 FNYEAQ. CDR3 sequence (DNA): TGTGCCAGCAGCTCCTCACTAGCGGGAGGGGAAGAGCAGTACTTC. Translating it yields CASSSSLAGGEEQYF.

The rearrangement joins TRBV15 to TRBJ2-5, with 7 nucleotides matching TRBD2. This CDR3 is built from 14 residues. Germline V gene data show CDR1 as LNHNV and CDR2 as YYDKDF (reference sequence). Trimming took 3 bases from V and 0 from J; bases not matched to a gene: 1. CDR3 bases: TGTGCCACCAGCAGCGGGAGGAACCAAGAGACCCAGTACTTC. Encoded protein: CATSSGRNQETQYF.

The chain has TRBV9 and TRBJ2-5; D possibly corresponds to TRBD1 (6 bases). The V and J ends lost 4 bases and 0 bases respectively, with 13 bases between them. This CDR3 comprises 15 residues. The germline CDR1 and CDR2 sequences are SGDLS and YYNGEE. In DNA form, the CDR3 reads TGTGCCAGCAGCCCCGGACAGAAGTACCAAGAGACCCAGTACTTC. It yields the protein CASSPGQKYQETQYF.

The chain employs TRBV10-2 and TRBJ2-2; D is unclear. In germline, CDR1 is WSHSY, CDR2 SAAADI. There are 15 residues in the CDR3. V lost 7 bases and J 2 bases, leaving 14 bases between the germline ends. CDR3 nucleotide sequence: TGCGCCAGCAAGTTCGCGCAGGCAAACACCGGGGAGCTGTTTTTT. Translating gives CASKFAQANTGELFF.

In DNA form, the CDR3 reads TGTGCCAGCAGCGAATCCGAGGGACTAGCGGTCGCGAACACCGGGGAGCTGTTTTTT. Translating gives CASSESEGLAVANTGELFF. The chain carries TRBV9 and TRBJ2-2; 11 bases are shared with TRBD2. The CDR3 contains 19 residues. Germline V gives CDR1 SGDLS, CDR2 YYNGEE. V lost 3 bases and J lost 0; bases outside the gene matches: 10. Full variable domain (outside the CDR3, taken from reference TRBV9 and TRBJ2-2): DSGVTQTPKHLITATGQRVTLRCSPRSGDLSVYWYQQSLDQGLQFLIQYYNGEERAKGNILERFSAQQFPDLHSELNLSSLELGDSALYFCASSESEGLAVANTGELFFGEGSRLTVL.

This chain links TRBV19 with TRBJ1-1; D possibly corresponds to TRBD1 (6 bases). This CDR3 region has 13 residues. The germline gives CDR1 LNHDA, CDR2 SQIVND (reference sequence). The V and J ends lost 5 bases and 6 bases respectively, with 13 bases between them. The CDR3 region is CASSFVSGAEAFF. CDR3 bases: TGTGCCAGTAGTTTCGTATCAGGGGCTGAAGCTTTCTTT.

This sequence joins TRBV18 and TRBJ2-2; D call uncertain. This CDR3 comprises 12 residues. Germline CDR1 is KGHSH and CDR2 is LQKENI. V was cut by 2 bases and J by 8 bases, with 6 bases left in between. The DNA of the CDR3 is TGTGCCAGCTCACCAGACCGGGGGGAGCTGTTTTTT. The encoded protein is CASSPDRGELFF.

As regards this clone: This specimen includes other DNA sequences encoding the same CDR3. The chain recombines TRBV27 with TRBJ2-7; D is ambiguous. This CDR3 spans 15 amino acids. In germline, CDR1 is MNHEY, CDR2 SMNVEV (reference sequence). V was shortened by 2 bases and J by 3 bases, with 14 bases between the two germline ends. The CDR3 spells CASSLRGSLFYEQYF. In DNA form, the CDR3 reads TGTGCCAGCAGTTTAAGAGGTTCACTTTTCTACGAGCAGTACTTC.

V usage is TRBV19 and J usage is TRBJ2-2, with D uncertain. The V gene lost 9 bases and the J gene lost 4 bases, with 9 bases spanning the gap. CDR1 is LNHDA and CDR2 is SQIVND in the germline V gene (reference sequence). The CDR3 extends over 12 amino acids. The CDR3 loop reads CASVDLTGELFF. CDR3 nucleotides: TGTGCCAGCGTGGACCTCACCGGGGAGCTGTTTTTT.